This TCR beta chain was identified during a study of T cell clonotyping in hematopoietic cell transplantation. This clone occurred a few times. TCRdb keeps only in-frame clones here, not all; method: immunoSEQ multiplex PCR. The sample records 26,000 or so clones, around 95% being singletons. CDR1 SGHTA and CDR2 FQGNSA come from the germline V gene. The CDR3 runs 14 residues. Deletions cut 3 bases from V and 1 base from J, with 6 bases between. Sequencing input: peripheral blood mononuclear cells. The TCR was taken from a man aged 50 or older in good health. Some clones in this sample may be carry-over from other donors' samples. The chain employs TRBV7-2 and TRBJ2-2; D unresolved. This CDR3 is CASSFNENTGELFF. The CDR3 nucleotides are TGTGCCAGCAGCTTTAATGAGAACACCGGGGAGCTGTTTTTT.